Detailed here is one T cell receptor (beta chain). Its antigen is not identified. The germline V gene encodes CDR1 SQVTM and CDR2 ANQGSEA. This CDR3 is built from 16 residues. With 6 bases clipped from V and 7 bases from J, the junction kept 15 bases outside the gene matches. This record comes from a study of cytomegalovirus exposure and HLA in healthy donors. Study overall: There were approximately 400 genotyped donors. Of these, roughly 86% fell in the genetic ancestry cluster associated with self-reported Caucasian donors. Overall study findings and caveats: For TCR beta chains, V- and J-gene trimming was later linked to a missense DCLRE1C variant. Investigators reported about 160 TCR beta chains as tied to cytomegalovirus.

Primers: 60 Vbeta forward and 13 Jbeta reverse. The method was immunoSEQ multiplex PCR; TCRdb's version includes in-frame clones alone and lacks a portion of them. This repertoire includes roughly 76,000 clones. This TCR was sampled from a female donor in good health and CMV-seropositive. The sequenced sample consisted of PBMCs. The chain couples TRBV29-1 to TRBJ2-1; 10 bases agree with TRBD1. CDR3 sequence (DNA): TGCAGCGTCCCTACATACCGGGACAGGGGTTTAAATGAGCAGTTCTTC. It translates to CSVPTYRDRGLNEQFF.